Each of the 32 T cell receptor beta chains below was sequenced from the same sample in a study of post-analysis software for immune sequencing data. The authors incorporated unique molecular identifiers into the TCR beta cDNA libraries. MiXCR, run by TCRdb on the PCR reads, gives a single entry per CDR3 protein. The table shows hundreds of thousands of distinct CDR3 sequences, with 55% to 60% occurring only once. Findings of the study overall: Controls showed lower frequencies than patients for five TRBV segments, and TRBV5-6, TRBV5-1 and TRBV20-1 were among these.

The antigens of these receptors remain unknown. The sequencing sample was made of blood. The receptors derive from a girl under 10 years old with multiple sclerosis.

The chain links TRBV6-2 or TRBV6-3 to TRBJ2-5, with 7 bases that match TRBD2. V lost 3 bases and J lost 5; bases outside the gene matches: 18. The germline CDR1 and CDR2 sequences are MNHEY and SVGEGT. The CDR3 covers 18 residues. CDR3 nucleotides: TGTGCCAGCAGTTATCCCGCCCAGCGGGGCTCCCTAAGGGAGACCCAGTACTTC. Its protein is CASSYPAQRGSLRETQYF.

The CDR3 loop is CASSSSGGGSYNEQFF. The CDR3 DNA sequence: TGTGCCAGCAGTTCTAGTGGGGGCGGGTCCTACAATGAGCAGTTCTTC. The chain couples TRBV12-3 or TRBV12-4 to TRBJ2-1; tentative D call: TRBD1 (6 bases). CDR3 length: 16 residues. The V gene lost 4 bases and the J gene lost 1 base, with 14 bases spanning the gap.

The chain combines TRBV30 with TRBJ1-6; 8 nucleotides agree with TRBD1. The V gene's germline CDR1 is GTSNPN and CDR2 SVGIG (reference sequence). The CDR3 is 16 residues long. V shed 2 bases, J shed 6 bases, and the junction held 9 bases outside the gene matches. CDR3 residues: CAWSTDRGARNSPLHF. The CDR3 DNA sequence: TGTGCCTGGAGTACCGACAGGGGAGCACGTAATTCACCCCTCCACTTT.

V and J are TRBV10-3 and TRBJ2-7; TRBD2 aligns across 11 bases. Germline loops: CDR1 ENHRY, CDR2 SYGVKD. V was pared by 2 bases and J by 4 bases, with 4 bases of the junction left unmatched. The CDR3 runs to 15 residues. The CDR3 DNA is TGTGCCATCAGTGAGGGGACTAGCGGTGTTTACGAGCAGTACTTC. Protein: CAISEGTSGVYEQYF.

This chain links TRBV13 with TRBJ2-3; D is possibly TRBD2 (5 bases). Trimming pared 5 bases from V and 0 bases from J, leaving 15 bases between. CDR1 PRHDT and CDR2 FYEKMQ come from the germline V gene (reference sequence). This CDR3 is built from 16 residues. The CDR3 sequence: CASSPPRGASTDTQYF. Written as DNA, the CDR3 is TGTGCCAGCAGCCCCCCCCGGGGAGCTAGCACAGATACGCAGTATTTT.

The J gene is TRBJ2-3, the V gene TRBV5-5, with D uncertain. Trimming left V 4 bases short and J 2 bases short, with 17 bases between. The CDR3 loop spans 16 amino acids. Germline V gene data show CDR1 as SGHKS and CDR2 as YYEKEE (reference sequence). The CDR3 is CASSREPRIPTDTQYF. CDR3 DNA sequence: TGTGCCAGCAGCCGAGAACCCAGGATCCCCACAGATACGCAGTATTTT.

The chain links TRBV20-1 to TRBJ2-7, with 10 bases lining up with TRBD2. The trim removed 6 bases at V and 4 bases at J, leaving 6 bases unmatched. CDR1 and CDR2 from the germline V gene are DFQATT and SNEGSKA (reference sequence). This CDR3 comprises 13 residues. The CDR3 sequence: CSADRTSGYEQYF. CDR3 in DNA: TGCAGTGCAGACCGGACTAGCGGATACGAGCAGTACTTC.

The gene calls are TRBV6-5 and TRBJ2-7, with 7 bases fitting TRBD2. The CDR3 runs 15 residues. The V gene end was trimmed by 6 bases and the J gene end by 2 bases; junction bases not matched to a gene: 10. Germline V gene sequence: CDR1 MNHEY, CDR2 SVGAGI. The CDR3 sequence is CASSPREGSAYEQYF. CDR3 nucleotides: TGTGCCAGCAGCCCCAGGGAGGGTAGCGCCTACGAGCAGTACTTC.

This clonotype was seen a handful of times. The chain couples TRBV7-6 to TRBJ2-7, with D hard to call. The CDR3 totals 13 residues. Per the germline V gene, CDR1 is SGHVS and CDR2 is FNYEAQ. Trimming pared 8 bases from V and 4 bases from J, leaving 15 bases between. CDR3 nucleotide sequence: TGTGCCAGCGCACAACCCCCGAATTACGAGCAGTACTTC. Its translation is CASAQPPNYEQYF.

In this sample, this clonotype turned up a few times. The gene calls are TRBV12-3 or TRBV12-4 and TRBJ2-3; D gene ambiguous. Trimming took 1 base from V and 9 from J, leaving 8 bases between them. The CDR3 runs to 12 residues. CDR3: CASSLGEGTQYF. CDR3 DNA: TGTGCCAGCAGTTTAGGGGAAGGGACGCAGTATTTT.

V and J are TRBV18 and TRBJ1-2; D perhaps matches TRBD1 (5 bases). Germline CDR1 and CDR2: KGHSH and LQKENI. This CDR3 has 14 residues. Trimming stripped 3 bases from V and 7 bases from J, with 15 bases between. The CDR3 loop is CASSPQIRETGYTF. The CDR3 region has the DNA TGTGCCAGCTCACCTCAAATCAGGGAAACTGGCTACACCTTC. The whole variable domain, filled in from reference TRBV18 and TRBJ1-2, reads NAGVMQNPRHLVRRRGQEARLRCSPMKGHSHVYWYRQLPEEGLKFMVYLQKENIIDESGMPKERFSAEFPKEGPSILRIQQVVRGDSAAYFCASSPQIRETGYTFGSGTRLTVV.

The chain is built from TRBV2 and TRBJ1-6; D is ambiguous. V lost 1 base, J lost 7 bases, and 11 bases lay in between. The germline CDR1 and CDR2 sequences are SNHLY and FYNNEI. This CDR3 region has 15 residues. CDR3 amino acids: CASSEGEGRNSPLHF. CDR3 nucleotides: TGTGCCAGCAGTGAAGGGGAGGGAAGGAATTCACCCCTCCACTTT.

V and J are TRBV19 and TRBJ2-5; 7 bases map to TRBD2. V lost 6 bases and J lost 5; bases outside the gene matches: 9. There are 14 residues in the CDR3. CDR1 is LNHDA, CDR2 SQIVND, per germline (reference sequence). CDR3 region: CASSASGQEETQYF. CDR3 sequence (DNA): TGTGCCAGTAGCGCTAGCGGTCAGGAGGAGACCCAGTACTTC.

This clonotype was seen a few times. This rearrangement joins TRBV7-9 to TRBJ2-2; D unclear. V lost 4 bases, J lost 2 bases, and 11 bases lay in between. In germline, CDR1 is SEHNR, CDR2 FQNEAQ (reference sequence). This CDR3 has 15 amino acids. In DNA form, the CDR3 reads TGTGCCAGCAGCTACTCCCTCGGAAACACCGGGGAGCTGTTTTTT. Translation: CASSYSLGNTGELFF.

Points on this clonotype: The junction does not match germline at one end; this may be a read error. This CDR3 reads CASSHASGTAYGQYF. The CDR3 nucleotides read TGTGCCAGCAGCCATGCATCCGGGACAGCATACGGGCAGTACTTC. V usage is TRBV3-1 and J usage is TRBJ2-7, with 7 bases fitting TRBD1. Germline V gene data show CDR1 as LGHDT and CDR2 as YNNKEL (reference sequence). This CDR3 is built from 15 residues.

J is TRBJ2-1 and V is TRBV5-6, with TRBD2 identical over 10 bases. This CDR3 has 16 residues. Germline loops: CDR1 SGHDT, CDR2 YYEEEE. The V segment lost 3 bases and the J segment 0 bases; nucleotides outside the gene matches: 3. The CDR3 spells CASSSRLAGSYNEQFF. CDR3 DNA sequence: TGTGCCAGCAGCTCCAGACTAGCGGGCTCCTACAATGAGCAGTTCTTC.

J is TRBJ1-1 and V is TRBV6-5, with D tentatively TRBD1 (6 bases). The V gene lost 3 bases and the J gene lost 4 bases, with 12 bases spanning the gap. This CDR3 contains 14 residues. The germline CDR1 and CDR2 sequences are MNHEY and SVGAGI. The CDR3 nucleotides are TGTGCCAGCAGTTATTATCTAGGGGGCACTGAAGCTTTCTTT. Translation: CASSYYLGGTEAFF.

J is TRBJ1-6 and V is TRBV20-1; unclear D gene. In germline, CDR1 is DFQATT, CDR2 SNEGSKA (reference sequence). V was pared by 2 bases and J by 10 bases, with 12 bases between. The CDR3 has 13 amino acids. The CDR3 loop reads CSARTPGRSPLHF. DNA of the CDR3: TGCAGTGCTAGAACGCCCGGACGGTCACCCCTCCACTTT.

This sequence joins TRBV24-1 and TRBJ2-5, with 10 bases aligning to TRBD1. The J call is uncertain, as TRBJ2-7 better fits the DNA end. The CDR3 sequence is 17 residues long. CDR1 and CDR2 (germline): KGHDR, SFDVKD. The CDR3, as DNA: TGTGCCACCAGTGACCCATCCGGGACAGGGGTTACCTACGAGCAGTACTTC. The encoded protein is CATSDPSGTGVTYEQYF.

The gene calls are TRBV2 and TRBJ2-4; D tentatively reads TRBD1 or TRBD2 (5 bases each). CDR3 size: 14 residues. V dropped 7 bases and J dropped 5 bases, with 15 bases sitting between them. Germline loops: CDR1 SNHLY, CDR2 FYNNEI. The CDR3 DNA reads as TGTGCCAGCATCCCGGGGCGTATGGAAAACATTCAGTACTTC. Amino acids: CASIPGRMENIQYF.

The chain combines TRBV5-1 with TRBJ2-1; 11 bases map to TRBD2. After removal of 1 base from V and 8 bases from J, the junction contained 11 bases not matched to a gene. CDR1 SGHRS and CDR2 YFSETQ come from the germline V gene. This CDR3 is 17 amino acids long. Written as DNA, the CDR3 is TGCGCCAGCAGCTTGACTAGCGGGAGCCGGGTGGTGGATGAGCAGTTCTTC. Its protein product is CASSLTSGSRVVDEQFF.

The CDR3 sequence is CASSLTDPWPSGGSASTDTQYF. CDR3 sequence (DNA): TGTGCCAGCAGCCTAACCGACCCCTGGCCTAGCGGGGGGTCCGCTAGCACAGATACGCAGTATTTT. V is TRBV11-2 and J is TRBJ2-3, with 11 bases fitting TRBD2. V was clipped by 5 bases and J by 0 bases; unmatched bases: 22. This CDR3 spans 22 amino acids. Germline CDR1 is SGHAT and CDR2 is FQNNGV.

This clonotype has more than one count but fewer than ten. The chain is built from TRBV6-6 and TRBJ2-7; either TRBD1 or TRBD2 may fit D (5 bases each). V lost 0 bases to trimming and J lost 3 bases, with 15 bases between them. CDR1 and CDR2 (germline): MNHNY, SVGAGI (reference sequence). The CDR3 has 16 residues. The DNA of the CDR3 is TGTGCCAGCAGTTACTCCAAACGGGACCCCCGCTACGAGCAGTACTTC. It is translated as CASSYSKRDPRYEQYF.

The V call is TRBV12-3 or TRBV12-4, the J call TRBJ1-2, with 8 positions matching TRBD1. The V gene end was trimmed by 5 bases and the J gene end by 5 bases; junction bases not matched to a gene: 7. The CDR3 is made up of 14 amino acids. Here the CDR3 DNA reads TGTGCCAGCAGTGCGGACAGGGATCAATATGGCTACACCTTC. Encoded protein: CASSADRDQYGYTF.

This chain uses TRBV6-1 with TRBJ2-5; 10 positions match TRBD2. Germline loops: CDR1 MNHNS, CDR2 SASEGT. The V and J ends lost 5 bases and 11 bases, in that order; junction bases with no gene match: 20. The CDR3 length is 17 residues. CDR3 bases: TGTGCCAGCAGTCGCCATAACCTAGCGGGAGTACGCAATGAGCAGTACTTC. Encoded protein: CASSRHNLAGVRNEQYF.

This chain's CDR3 is CASSASTAGNGYTF. The CDR3 nucleotides are TGTGCCAGCAGTGCGAGCACAGCCGGGAATGGCTACACCTTC. This chain links TRBV2 with TRBJ1-2; D is ambiguous. V lost 4 bases and J lost 6, with 15 bases in between. There are 14 residues in the CDR3. Germline V gives CDR1 SNHLY, CDR2 FYNNEI.

Only a few counts were recorded for this clonotype. The rearrangement uses TRBV6-5 and TRBJ2-1, with no clear D. This CDR3 is built from 14 residues. V shed 6 bases and J shed 5 bases, with 14 bases lying between them. Germline V gives CDR1 MNHEY, CDR2 SVGAGI. The CDR3 nucleotides read TGTGCCAGCAGCCAGCGACGTATCCACAATGAGCAGTTCTTC. Its protein is CASSQRRIHNEQFF.

The J gene is TRBJ1-2, the V gene TRBV10-3; the D is unclear. The CDR3 sequence is 13 residues long. V was pared by 2 bases and J by 0 bases, with 4 bases between. Germline V gene sequence: CDR1 ENHRY, CDR2 SYGVKD. This CDR3 is CAISETANYGYTF. The CDR3 nucleotides are TGTGCCATCAGTGAGACAGCTAACTATGGCTACACCTTC.

The chain uses TRBV20-1 and TRBJ2-1, with TRBD2 matching 7 bases. This CDR3 is 14 amino acids long. V was pared by 3 bases and J by 10 bases, with 12 bases of the junction left unmatched. Germline values: CDR1 DFQATT, CDR2 SNEGSKA (reference sequence). This chain's CDR3 is CSASQPESGAEQFF. CDR3 DNA: TGCAGTGCTAGTCAACCCGAAAGCGGGGCAGAGCAGTTCTTC.

J is TRBJ1-1 and V is TRBV6-5; D gene unclear. The germline V and J ends were trimmed by 11 bases and 1 base, with 20 bases remaining between them. This CDR3 contains 15 residues. The germline CDR1 and CDR2 sequences are MNHEY and SVGAGI. The CDR3: CAASSSIDGNTEAFF. The CDR3 DNA is TGTGCCGCCAGCAGTTCGATTGACGGGAACACTGAAGCTTTCTTT.

The chain employs TRBV15 and TRBJ2-7; 9 positions agree with TRBD1. The end of the DNA fits TRBJ2-5 better, so the J call may be wrong. CDR1 and CDR2 (germline): LNHNV, YYDKDF (reference sequence). The CDR3 loop spans 16 amino acids. CDR3 in amino acids: CATSREDRGGVETQYF. The CDR3 nucleotides are TGTGCCACCAGCAGAGAGGACAGGGGAGGAGTGGAGACCCAGTACTTC.

The chain carries TRBV15 and TRBJ2-3; 12 bases agree with TRBD2. J was trimmed by 5 bases and V by 1 base; bases with no gene match: 7. The CDR3 covers 17 residues. Germline V gene data show CDR1 as LNHNV and CDR2 as YYDKDF (reference sequence). The CDR3 DNA reads TGTGCCACCAGCAGAGGTCGACTAGCGGGAGATGGAGATACGCAGTATTTT. Its protein product is CATSRGRLAGDGDTQYF.